This T cell receptor (beta chain) was identified during a study of molecular identifiers for immune sequencing clone quantification. At the level of the study: Split five ways in replicates, RNA from roughly 20,000 or 100,000 naive CD8 cells had four portions sequenced.

Using a CD8+CD4-CCR7+CD45RA+ phenotype, naive CD8 T cells were sorted. This clonotype was counted at least ten times. The V end was cut by 5 bases, the J end by 9 bases, with 11 bases between. This CDR3 spans 11 amino acids. CDR1 and CDR2 from the germline V gene are MNHEY and SMNVEV (reference sequence). MiXCR, run by TCRdb on the PCR reads, gives a single entry per CDR3 protein. The top ten hold 0.7% to 0.8% of the sample, which has some 94,000 distinct CDR3 sequences, roughly 25% seen once. The source is a human donor in good health. Some libraries in this study had Jurkat cell RNA spiked in. The chain combines TRBV27 with TRBJ2-7; perhaps TRBD1 as D (5 bases). The sample consisted of naive CD8+ T cells from blood, with Jurkat cell RNA spiked in. The subset was: FACS-sorted CD8+CD4-CCR7+CD45RA+ naive T cells. The CDR3 DNA sequence: TGTGCCAGCAGTGGTGAGCAGGGGCAGTACTTC. Its protein product is CASSGEQGQYF.